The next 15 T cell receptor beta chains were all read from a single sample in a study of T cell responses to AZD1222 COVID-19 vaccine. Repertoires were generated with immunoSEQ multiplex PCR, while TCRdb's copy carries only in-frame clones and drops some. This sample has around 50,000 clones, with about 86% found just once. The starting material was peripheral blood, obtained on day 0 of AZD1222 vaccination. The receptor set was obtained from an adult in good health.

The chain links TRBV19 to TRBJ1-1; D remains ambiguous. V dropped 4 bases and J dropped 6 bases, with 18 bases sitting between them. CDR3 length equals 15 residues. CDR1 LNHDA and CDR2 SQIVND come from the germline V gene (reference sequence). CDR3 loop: CASSKGNTASSEAFF. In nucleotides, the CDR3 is TGTGCCAGTAGTAAAGGTAATACTGCCTCGTCTGAAGCTTTCTTT.

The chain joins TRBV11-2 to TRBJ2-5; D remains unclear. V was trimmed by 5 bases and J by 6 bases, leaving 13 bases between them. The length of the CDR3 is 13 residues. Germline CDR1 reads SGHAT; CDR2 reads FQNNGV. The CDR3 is CASSPEPLKTQYF. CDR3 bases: TGTGCCAGCAGCCCCGAACCACTAAAGACCCAGTACTTC.

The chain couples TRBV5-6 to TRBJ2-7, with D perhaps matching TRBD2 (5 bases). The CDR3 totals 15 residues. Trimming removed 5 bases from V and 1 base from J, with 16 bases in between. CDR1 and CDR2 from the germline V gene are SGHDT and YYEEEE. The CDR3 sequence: CASRSRGAVSYEQYF. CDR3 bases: TGTGCCAGCAGGTCACGCGGAGCGGTTTCCTACGAGCAGTACTTC.

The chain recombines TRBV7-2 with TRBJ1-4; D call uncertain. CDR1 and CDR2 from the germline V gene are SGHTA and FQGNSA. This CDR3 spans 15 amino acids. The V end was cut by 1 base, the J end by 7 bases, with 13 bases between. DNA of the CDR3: TGTGCCAGCAGCTTAGGTCCCGGGGTAGTTGAAAAACTGTTTTTT. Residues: CASSLGPGVVEKLFF.

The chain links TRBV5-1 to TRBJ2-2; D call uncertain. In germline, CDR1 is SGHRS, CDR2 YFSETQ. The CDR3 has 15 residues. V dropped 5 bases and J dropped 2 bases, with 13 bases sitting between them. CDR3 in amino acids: CASSQRIPNTGELFF. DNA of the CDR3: TGCGCCAGCAGTCAAAGGATTCCCAACACCGGGGAGCTGTTTTTT.

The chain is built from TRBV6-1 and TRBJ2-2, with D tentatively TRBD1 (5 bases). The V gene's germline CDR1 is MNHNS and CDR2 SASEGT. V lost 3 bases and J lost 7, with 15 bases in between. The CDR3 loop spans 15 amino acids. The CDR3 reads CASSDFAGPGGELFF. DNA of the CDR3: TGTGCCAGCAGTGATTTTGCAGGGCCGGGCGGGGAGCTGTTTTTT.

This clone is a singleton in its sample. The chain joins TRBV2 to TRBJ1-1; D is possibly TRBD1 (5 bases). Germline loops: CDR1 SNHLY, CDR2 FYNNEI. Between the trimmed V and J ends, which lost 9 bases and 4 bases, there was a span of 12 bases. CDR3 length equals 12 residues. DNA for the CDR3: TGTGCCAGTGCCCTCAGGGTCACTGAAGCTTTCTTT. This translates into CASALRVTEAFF.

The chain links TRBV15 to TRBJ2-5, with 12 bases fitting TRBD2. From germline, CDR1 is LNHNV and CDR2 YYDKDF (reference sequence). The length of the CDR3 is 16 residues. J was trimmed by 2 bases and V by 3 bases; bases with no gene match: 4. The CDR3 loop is CATSRDGTSGQETQYF. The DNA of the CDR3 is TGTGCCACCAGCAGGGACGGGACTAGCGGGCAAGAGACCCAGTACTTC.

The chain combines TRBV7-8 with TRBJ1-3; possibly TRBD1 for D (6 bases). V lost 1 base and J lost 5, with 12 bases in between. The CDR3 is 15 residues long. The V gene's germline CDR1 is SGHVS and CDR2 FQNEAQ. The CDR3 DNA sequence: TGTGCCAGCAGCTTAGAAGGCAGGGGTCGAAACACCATATATTTT. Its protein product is CASSLEGRGRNTIYF.

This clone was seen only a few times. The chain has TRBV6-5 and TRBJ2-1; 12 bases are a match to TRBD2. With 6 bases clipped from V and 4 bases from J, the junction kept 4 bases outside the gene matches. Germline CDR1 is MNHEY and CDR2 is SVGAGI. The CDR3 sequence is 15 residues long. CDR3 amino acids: CASSQTSGGYNEQFF. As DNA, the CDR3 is TGTGCCAGCAGCCAGACTAGCGGGGGTTACAATGAGCAGTTCTTC.

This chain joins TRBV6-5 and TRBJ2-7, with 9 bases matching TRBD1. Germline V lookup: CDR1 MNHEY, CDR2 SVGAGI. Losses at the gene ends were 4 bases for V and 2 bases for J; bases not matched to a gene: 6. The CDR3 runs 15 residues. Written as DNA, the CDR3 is TGTGCCAGCAGTTGGGGGACAGGGTTCGCCTACGAGCAGTACTTC. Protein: CASSWGTGFAYEQYF.

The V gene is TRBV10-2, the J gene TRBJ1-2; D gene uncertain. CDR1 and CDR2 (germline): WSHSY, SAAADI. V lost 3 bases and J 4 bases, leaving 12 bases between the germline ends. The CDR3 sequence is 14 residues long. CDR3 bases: TGCGCCAGCAGTGACCCGGGCAGTAGCTATGGCTACACCTTC. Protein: CASSDPGSSYGYTF.

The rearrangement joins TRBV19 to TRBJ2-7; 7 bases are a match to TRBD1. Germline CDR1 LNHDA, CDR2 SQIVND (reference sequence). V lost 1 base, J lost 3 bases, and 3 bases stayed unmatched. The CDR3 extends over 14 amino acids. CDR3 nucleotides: TGTGCCAGTAGTATAGCCGGGACAGACTACGAGCAGTACTTC. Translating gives CASSIAGTDYEQYF.

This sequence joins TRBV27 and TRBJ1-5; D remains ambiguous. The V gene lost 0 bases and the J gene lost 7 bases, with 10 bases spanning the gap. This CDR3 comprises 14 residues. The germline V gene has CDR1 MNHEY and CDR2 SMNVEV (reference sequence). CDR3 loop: CASSLSMGWQPQHF. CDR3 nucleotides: TGTGCCAGCAGTTTATCGATGGGGTGGCAGCCCCAGCATTTT.

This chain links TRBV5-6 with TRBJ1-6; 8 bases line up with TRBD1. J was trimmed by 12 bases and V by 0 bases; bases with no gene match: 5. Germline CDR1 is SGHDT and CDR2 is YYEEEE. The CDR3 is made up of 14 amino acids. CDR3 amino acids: CASSLGQGTEPLHF. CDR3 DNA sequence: TGTGCCAGCAGCTTGGGACAGGGGACCGAACCCCTCCACTTT. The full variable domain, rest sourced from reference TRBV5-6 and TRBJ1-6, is DAGVTQSPTHLIKTRGQQVTLRCSPKSGHDTVSWYQQALGQGPQFIFQYYEEEERQRGNFPDRFSGHQFPNYSSELNVNALLLGDSALYLCASSLGQGTEPLHFGNGTRLTVT.